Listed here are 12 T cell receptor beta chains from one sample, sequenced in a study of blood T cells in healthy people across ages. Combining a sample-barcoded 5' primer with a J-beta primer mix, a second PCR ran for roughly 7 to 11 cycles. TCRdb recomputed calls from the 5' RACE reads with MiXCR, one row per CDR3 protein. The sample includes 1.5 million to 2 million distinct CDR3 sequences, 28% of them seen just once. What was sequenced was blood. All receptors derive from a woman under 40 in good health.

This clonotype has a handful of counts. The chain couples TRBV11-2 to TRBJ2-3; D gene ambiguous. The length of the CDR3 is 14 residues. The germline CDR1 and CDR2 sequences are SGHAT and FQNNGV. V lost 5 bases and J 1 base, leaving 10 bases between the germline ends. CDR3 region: CASSRWAGTDTQYF. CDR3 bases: TGTGCCAGCAGCCGTTGGGCGGGCACAGATACGCAGTATTTT.

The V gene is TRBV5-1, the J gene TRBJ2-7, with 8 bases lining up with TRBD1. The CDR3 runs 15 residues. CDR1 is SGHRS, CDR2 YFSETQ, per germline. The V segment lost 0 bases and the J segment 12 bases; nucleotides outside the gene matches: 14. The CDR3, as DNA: TGCGCCAGCAGCTTGGGGGGGACAGGAAGCCTCCGGACGTACTTC. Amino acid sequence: CASSLGGTGSLRTYF.

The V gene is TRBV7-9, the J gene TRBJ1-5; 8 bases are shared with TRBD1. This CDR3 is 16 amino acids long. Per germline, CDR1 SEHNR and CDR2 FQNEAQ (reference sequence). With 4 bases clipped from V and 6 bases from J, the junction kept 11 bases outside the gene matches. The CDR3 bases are TGTGCCAGCAGCTCCCCAGCCGGACAGGGCGGTCAGCCCCAGCATTTT. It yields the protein CASSSPAGQGGQPQHF.

The DNA of the CDR3 is TGTGCCAGCAGCCAAGAGTACCGGAACACTGAAGCTTTCTTT. This codes for CASSQEYRNTEAFF. The chain combines TRBV3-1 with TRBJ1-1; D not resolved. Trimming left V 0 bases short and J 1 base short, with 6 bases between. The CDR3 extends over 14 amino acids. In germline, CDR1 is LGHDT, CDR2 YNNKEL (reference sequence).

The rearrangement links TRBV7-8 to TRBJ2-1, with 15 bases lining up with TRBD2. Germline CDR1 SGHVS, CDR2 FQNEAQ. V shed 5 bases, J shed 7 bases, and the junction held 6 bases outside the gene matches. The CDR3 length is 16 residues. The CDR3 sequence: CASSPSGTSGRNEQFF. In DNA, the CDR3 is TGTGCCAGCAGCCCCTCCGGGACTAGCGGGAGGAATGAGCAGTTCTTC.

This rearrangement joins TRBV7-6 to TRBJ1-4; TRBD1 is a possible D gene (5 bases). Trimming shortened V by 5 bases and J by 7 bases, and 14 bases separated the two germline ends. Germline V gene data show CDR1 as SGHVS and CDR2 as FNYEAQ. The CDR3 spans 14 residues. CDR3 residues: CASSLGLVGEKLFF. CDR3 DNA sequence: TGTGCCAGCAGCCTGGGGCTCGTGGGTGAAAAACTGTTTTTT.

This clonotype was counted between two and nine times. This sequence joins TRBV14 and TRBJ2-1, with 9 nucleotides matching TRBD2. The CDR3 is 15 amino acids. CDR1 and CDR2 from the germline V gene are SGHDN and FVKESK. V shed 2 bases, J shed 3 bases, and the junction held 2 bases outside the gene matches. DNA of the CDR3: TGTGCCAGCAGCCAACTAGCGGGATTCTACAATGAGCAGTTCTTC. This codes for CASSQLAGFYNEQFF. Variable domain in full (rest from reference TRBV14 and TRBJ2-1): EAGVTQFPSHSVIEKGQTVTLRCDPISGHDNLYWYRRVMGKEIKFLLHFVKESKQDESGMPNNRFLAERTGGTYSTLKVQPAELEDSGVYFCASSQLAGFYNEQFFGPGTRLTVL.

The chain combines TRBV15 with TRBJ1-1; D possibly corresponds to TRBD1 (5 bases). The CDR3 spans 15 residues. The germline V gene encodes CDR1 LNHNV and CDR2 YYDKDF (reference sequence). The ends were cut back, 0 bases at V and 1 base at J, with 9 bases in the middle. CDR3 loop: CATSRDSQGNTEAFF. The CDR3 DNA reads TGTGCCACCAGCAGAGATTCCCAGGGGAACACTGAAGCTTTCTTT.

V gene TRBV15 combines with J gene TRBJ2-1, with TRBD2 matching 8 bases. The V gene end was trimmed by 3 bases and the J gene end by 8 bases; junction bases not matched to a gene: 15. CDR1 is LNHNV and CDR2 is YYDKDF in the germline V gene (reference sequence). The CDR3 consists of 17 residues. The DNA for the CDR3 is TGTGCCACCAGCAGGAGCCTCATCGGGAGGGCCTTGGATGAGCAGTTCTTC. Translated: CATSRSLIGRALDEQFF.

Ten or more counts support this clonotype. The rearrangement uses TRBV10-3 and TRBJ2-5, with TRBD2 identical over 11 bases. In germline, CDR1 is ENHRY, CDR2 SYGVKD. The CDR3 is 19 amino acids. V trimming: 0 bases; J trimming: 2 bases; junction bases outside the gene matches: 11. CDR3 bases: TGTGCCATCAGTGAGTCCCAAACCGGGACTAGCGGAAAACAAGAGACCCAGTACTTC. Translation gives CAISESQTGTSGKQETQYF.

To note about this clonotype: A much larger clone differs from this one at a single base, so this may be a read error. CDR3 protein: CASSRASGSRGKQFF. The DNA for the CDR3 is TGCGCCAGCAGCAGGGCTAGCGGGAGTAGGGGTAAGCAGTTCTTC. The chain joins TRBV5-1 to TRBJ2-1; TRBD2 matches 10 bases. Germline lookup yields CDR1 SGHRS and CDR2 YFSETQ. V shed 4 bases and J 11 bases; nucleotides not matched to a gene: 12. The CDR3 length is 15 residues.

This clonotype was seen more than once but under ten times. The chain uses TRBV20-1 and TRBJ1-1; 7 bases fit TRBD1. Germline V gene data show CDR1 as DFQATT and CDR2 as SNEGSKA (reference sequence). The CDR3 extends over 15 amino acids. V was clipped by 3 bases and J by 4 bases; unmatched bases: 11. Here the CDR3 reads CSARRTGGVSTEAFF. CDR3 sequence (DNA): TGCAGTGCTAGGCGGACAGGAGGAGTCAGCACTGAAGCTTTCTTT.